This entry lists 8 T cell receptor beta chains sequenced from one sample in a study of control samples from healthy donors and cancer patients. The data were produced by immunoSEQ multiplex PCR, yet TCRdb's version contains in-frame clones alone and is incomplete. Of fewer than 200,000 clones in the sample, roughly 94% were seen once. The specimen was PBMCs. The receptor set was obtained from a man aged 55-75 years with colorectal cancer.

V is TRBV7-2 and J is TRBJ2-1, with 8 bases aligning to TRBD2. J was trimmed by 2 bases and V by 6 bases; bases with no gene match: 9. The CDR3 has 16 amino acids. CDR1 is SGHTA, CDR2 FQGNSA, per germline. CDR3 DNA: TGTGCCAGCAGGCCTGTTGCGGGGGGTACCTACAATGAGCAGTTCTTC. Its translation is CASRPVAGGTYNEQFF.

This CDR3 is CASSFGGNTEAFF. The CDR3, as DNA: TGTGCCAGCAGCTTCGGTGGAAACACTGAAGCTTTCTTT. This chain uses TRBV11-2 with TRBJ1-1; no definite D call. The CDR3 has 13 residues. Trimming cost V 3 bases and J 2 bases, with 7 bases left between them. The germline V gene has CDR1 SGHAT and CDR2 FQNNGV. Supplemented by reference TRBV11-2 and TRBJ1-1, the full variable domain reads EAGVAQSPRYKIIEKRQSVAFWCNPISGHATLYWYQQILGQGPKLLIQFQNNGVVDDSQLPKDRFSAERLKGVDSTLKIQPAKLEDSAVYLCASSFGGNTEAFFGQGTRLTVV.

The chain combines TRBV6-5 with TRBJ1-6; D not resolved. The CDR3 runs 14 residues. Per the germline V gene, CDR1 is MNHEY and CDR2 is SVGAGI. Trimming left V 6 bases short and J 6 bases short, with 12 bases between. In nucleotides, the CDR3 is TGTGCCAGCAGGAGGACGCAGGTTAATTCACCCCTCCACTTT. Translated: CASRRTQVNSPLHF.

The chain is built from TRBV7-9 and TRBJ1-6; TRBD1 might be the D (5 bases). The CDR3 extends over 17 amino acids. Germline lookup yields CDR1 SEHNR and CDR2 FQNEAQ (reference sequence). V shed 5 bases and J shed 6 bases, with 20 bases lying between them. The CDR3 DNA is TGTGCCAGCAGCCTAAGCGGGGGAGGTCGGTTTAATTCACCCCTCCACTTT. Translating it yields CASSLSGGGRFNSPLHF. The full variable domain, in which reference TRBV7-9 and TRBJ1-6 provide the parts outside the CDR3, is DTGVSQNPRHKITKRGQNVTFRCDPISEHNRLYWYRQTLGQGPEFLTYFQNEAQLEKSRLLSDRFSAERPKGSFSTLEIQRTEQGDSAMYLCASSLSGGGRFNSPLHFGNGTRLTVT.

The chain uses TRBV7-9 and TRBJ2-4; weak D call: TRBD2 (7 bases). Trimming shortened V by 5 bases and J by 8 bases, and 19 bases separated the two germline ends. The length of the CDR3 is 15 residues. Germline CDR1 SEHNR, CDR2 FQNEAQ (reference sequence). The CDR3 loop is CASSPRGGSSDIQYF. In nucleotides, the CDR3 is TGTGCCAGCAGCCCCAGGGGAGGGTCGTCGGACATTCAGTACTTC.

The CDR3 spells CASSPPGGRSKNIQYF. The CDR3 nucleotides read TGTGCCAGCAGCCCTCCAGGGGGCCGCTCCAAAAACATTCAGTACTTC. The V and J genes are TRBV7-2 and TRBJ2-4, with TRBD1 matching 8 bases. CDR1 and CDR2 from the germline V gene are SGHTA and FQGNSA. This CDR3 is built from 16 residues. The junction had 8 bases not matched to a gene; V was cut back by 5 bases and J by 2 bases.

This sequence joins TRBV30 and TRBJ2-4, with a weak D call TRBD1 (6 bases). Germline V gives CDR1 GTSNPN, CDR2 SVGIG (reference sequence). V was clipped by 2 bases and J by 3 bases, with 8 bases between them. CDR3 length equals 13 residues. CDR3 coding DNA: TGTGCCTGGAGTAAGGGGGTCAAAAACATTCAGTACTTC. Protein: CAWSKGVKNIQYF.

DNA of the CDR3: TGTGCCAGTACCTTAGGGATGGGGGCAGATGAGCAGTTCTTC. This sequence encodes CASTLGMGADEQFF. The chain links TRBV19 to TRBJ2-1; perhaps TRBD1 as D (6 bases). Germline lookup yields CDR1 LNHDA and CDR2 SQIVND (reference sequence). V lost 7 bases to trimming and J lost 8 bases, with 18 bases between them. This CDR3 has 14 amino acids. Together with reference TRBV19 and TRBJ2-1, the CDR3 gives the full variable domain: DGGITQSPKYLFRKEGQNVTLSCEQNLNHDAMYWYRQDPGQGLRLIYYSQIVNDFQKGDIAEGYSVSREKKESFPLTVTSAQKNPTAFYLCASTLGMGADEQFFGPGTRLTVL.